The next 7 T cell receptor beta chains were all read from a single sample in a study of CD8+ T cells in alopecia areata. RNA was extracted and reverse transcribed into cDNA as the sequencing template. The repertoire was sequenced with immunoSEQ multiplex PCR; TCRdb's copy has only in-frame clones and lacks some. The data hold fewer than 110,000 clones, with about nine tenths observed a single time. Treatment defined: oral pan-JAK inhibitor, 5-10 mg twice daily. The sequencing here drew on CD8+ T cells sorted from blood, taken at approximately week 30, from a patient treated with tofacitinib. The receptors shown here come from a human donor with alopecia areata.

The chain's CDR3 is CSVDATGADEQYF. Here the CDR3 DNA reads TGCAGCGTTGACGCCACAGGGGCGGACGAGCAGTACTTC. The chain carries TRBV29-1 and TRBJ2-7, with TRBD1 identical over 7 bases. This CDR3 has 13 residues. V shed 3 bases and J 5 bases; nucleotides not matched to a gene: 7. Germline CDR1 and CDR2: SQVTM and ANQGSEA.

This clone has only a few counts. The chain couples TRBV27 to TRBJ2-7; TRBD2 matches 12 bases. J gave up 3 bases and V 5 bases, and 5 bases lay outside the gene matches. The CDR3 has 15 amino acids. The V gene's germline CDR1 is MNHEY and CDR2 SMNVEV (reference sequence). The CDR3 DNA is TGTGCCAGCAGTCCAGTGACTAGCGGGGGCTACGAGCAGTACTTC. Its translation is CASSPVTSGGYEQYF.

The chain joins TRBV11-2 to TRBJ2-5; TRBD1 agrees at 9 bases. Matching the DNA end better, TRBJ2-7 makes the J call doubtful. The length of the CDR3 is 15 residues. The V gene's germline CDR1 is SGHAT and CDR2 FQNNGV. CDR3 bases: TGTGCCAGCAGCCTAAGTACAGGGGGCGGTTACGAGCAGTACTTC. Encoded protein: CASSLSTGGGYEQYF.

The gene calls are TRBV6-4 and TRBJ2-3; 8 bases are a match to TRBD2. The junction had 4 bases not matched to a gene; V was cut back by 5 bases and J by 0 bases. Per germline, CDR1 MRHNA and CDR2 SNTAGT. The CDR3 totals 15 residues. The CDR3 nucleotides read TGTGCCAGCAGTTGGTCTAGCGGGAGCACAGATACGCAGTATTTT. Its protein product is CASSWSSGSTDTQYF.

The chain employs TRBV6-1 and TRBJ2-1, with 8 positions matching TRBD1. From germline, CDR1 is MNHNS and CDR2 SASEGT. This CDR3 has 14 amino acids. Trimming took 4 bases from V and 8 from J; bases not matched to a gene: 7. The CDR3 DNA reads as TGTGCCAGCAGTGCCGGACAGGGAAGGGATGAGCAGTTCTTC. The encoded protein is CASSAGQGRDEQFF.

This clone was seen a single time. The J gene is TRBJ2-7, the V gene TRBV5-1, with 13 bases aligning to TRBD2. The CDR3 covers 15 residues. Trimming removed 0 bases from V and 13 bases from J; junction bases left unmatched: 10. Looked up from germline, CDR1 is SGHRS and CDR2 is YFSETQ. The CDR3 sequence is CASSLETSGRDPLYF. The DNA of the CDR3 is TGCGCCAGCAGCTTGGAAACTAGCGGGAGGGATCCCCTCTACTTC.

The table lists this clone with a count of one. The chain employs TRBV29-1 and TRBJ2-1, with D unclear. Germline V gives CDR1 SQVTM, CDR2 ANQGSEA. Trimming took 4 bases from V and 5 from J, leaving 9 bases between them. The CDR3 sequence is 12 residues long. The CDR3, as DNA: TGCAGCGTTGCCGACGGCAACAATGAGCAGTTCTTC. This translates into CSVADGNNEQFF.